The 21 T cell receptor beta chains given below trace back to one sample, sequenced in a study of technical replicates of blood from a few donors. TCRdb's table, derived via immunoSEQ multiplex PCR, lists solely in-frame clones and lacks some. Of some 62,000 clones detected, more than 75% appear once; the ten largest clones hold under 6.5%. Sample: PBMCs. Receptors were obtained from a human donor in good health. Some clones in this sample may be carry-over from other donors' samples.

The chain joins TRBV4-1 to TRBJ2-7; 7 nucleotides match TRBD2. In germline, CDR1 is MGHRA, CDR2 YSYEKL. V shed 2 bases, J shed 5 bases, and the junction held 9 bases outside the gene matches. CDR3 length: 15 amino acids. DNA of the CDR3: TGCGCCAGCAGCCAAACGGGGGGAGTGGACAACGAGCAGTACTTC. It is translated as CASSQTGGVDNEQYF.

The chain is built from TRBV7-3 and TRBJ2-3, with 8 bases aligning to TRBD2. Germline V gene data show CDR1 as SGHTA and CDR2 as FQGTGA. V shed 3 bases and J 2 bases; nucleotides not matched to a gene: 7. This CDR3 has 16 amino acids. The CDR3 loop is CASSLDSGAITDTQYF. DNA of the CDR3: TGTGCCAGCAGCTTGGATAGCGGGGCCATCACAGATACGCAGTATTTT.

The rearrangement uses TRBV4-3 and TRBJ2-7, with a weak D call TRBD1 (6 bases). This CDR3 is 16 amino acids long. V lost 0 bases, J lost 4 bases, and 16 bases lay in between. Germline V gene lookup returns CDR1 LGHNA and CDR2 YSLEER. CDR3: CASSQDQGQSGYEQYF. The CDR3, as DNA: TGCGCCAGCAGCCAAGATCAGGGGCAATCGGGTTACGAGCAGTACTTC.

This clone has a single count. The chain uses TRBV28 and TRBJ2-7, with D maybe TRBD2 (6 bases). CDR1 is MDHEN and CDR2 is SYDVKM in the germline V gene. There are 11 residues in the CDR3. The V end was cut by 8 bases, the J end by 7 bases, with 12 bases between. Written as DNA, the CDR3 is TGTGCCAGCTGCGGGGCTAGGGAGCAGTACTTC. Translating it yields CASCGAREQYF. The variable domain in full, with the rest retrieved from reference TRBV28 and TRBJ2-7, is DVKVTQSSRYLVKRTGEKVFLECVQDMDHENMFWYRQDPGLGLRLIYFSYDVKMKEKGDIPEGYSVSREKKERFSLILESASTNQTSMYLCASCGAREQYFGPGTRLTVT.

This chain uses TRBV7-9 with TRBJ1-5; 8 positions agree with TRBD1. CDR1 is SEHNR, CDR2 FQNEAQ, per germline (reference sequence). Unmatched junction bases numbered 6, after V lost 5 bases and J lost 6 bases. The CDR3 has 14 amino acids. This CDR3 is CASSPTGAGQPQHF. The CDR3 DNA follows: TGTGCCAGCAGCCCGACAGGGGCAGGTCAGCCCCAGCATTTT. Filled out from reference TRBV7-9 and TRBJ1-5, the complete variable domain reads DTGVSQNPRHKITKRGQNVTFRCDPISEHNRLYWYRQTLGQGPEFLTYFQNEAQLEKSRLLSDRFSAERPKGSFSTLEIQRTEQGDSAMYLCASSPTGAGQPQHFGDGTRLSIL.

This sequence joins TRBV5-1 and TRBJ1-4, with D possibly being TRBD1 (5 bases). CDR1 and CDR2 from the germline V gene are SGHRS and YFSETQ. The CDR3 runs to 14 residues. The germline V and J ends were trimmed by 0 bases and 7 bases, with 10 bases remaining between them. CDR3 sequence (DNA): TGCGCCAGCAGCTTGGAAGGGGCGGCTGAAAAACTGTTTTTT. Its protein is CASSLEGAAEKLFF. Full variable domain (remainder filled in from reference TRBV5-1 and TRBJ1-4): KAGVTQTPRYLIKTRGQQVTLSCSPISGHRSVSWYQQTPGQGLQFLFEYFSETQRNKGNFPGRFSGRQFSNSRSEMNVSTLELGDSALYLCASSLEGAAEKLFFGSGTQLSVL.

The V gene is TRBV11-2, the J gene TRBJ1-2, with 10 bases lining up with TRBD1. The germline V gene encodes CDR1 SGHAT and CDR2 FQNNGV. The CDR3 sequence is 14 residues long. Trimming at V came to 5 bases and at J to 7 bases, leaving 7 bases not matched to a gene. CDR3 sequence: CASSPGQGGRGYTF. The CDR3 nucleotides are TGTGCCAGCAGCCCCGGACAGGGGGGCCGTGGCTACACCTTC.

The rearrangement uses TRBV6-1 and TRBJ2-7, with D perhaps matching TRBD1 (5 bases). The length of the CDR3 is 14 residues. With 4 bases removed from V and 2 bases from J, the gap between germline ends came to 12 bases. Germline values: CDR1 MNHNS, CDR2 SASEGT. DNA of the CDR3: TGTGCCAGCAGTGTGGCAGGGTCCCCCTACGAGCAGTACTTC. Protein: CASSVAGSPYEQYF.

The chain uses TRBV7-9 and TRBJ2-1; no definite D call. V was clipped by 3 bases and J by 0 bases, with 6 bases between them. The V gene's germline CDR1 is SEHNR and CDR2 FQNEAQ (reference sequence). This CDR3 spans 14 amino acids. The CDR3 sequence: CASSFGSSYNEQFF. The CDR3 DNA sequence: TGTGCCAGCAGCTTTGGTAGCTCCTACAATGAGCAGTTCTTC.

This CDR3 is CASSLPSRERQYNEQFF. The DNA of the CDR3 is TGTGCCAGCAGCCTTCCCAGTAGGGAGCGCCAATACAATGAGCAGTTCTTC. This chain connects TRBV7-8 to TRBJ2-1; maybe TRBD2 (5 bases). Trimming left V 5 bases short and J 4 bases short, with 21 bases between. The CDR3 covers 17 residues. Germline loops: CDR1 SGHVS, CDR2 FQNEAQ.

J is TRBJ2-1 and V is TRBV12-1; the D call in the table, TRBD2, was not verified against the DNA. TRBV12-1 is described as a pseudogene. The CDR3 totals 15 residues. The CDR3 here is CASSDKSGTYNEQFF. Written as DNA, the CDR3 is TGTGCCAGCAGCGATAAAAGCGGAACCTACAATGAGCAGTTCTTC.

This sequence joins TRBV2 and TRBJ1-5; 8 bases line up with TRBD1. CDR1 and CDR2 (germline): SNHLY, FYNNEI. V trimming: 4 bases; J trimming: 4 bases; junction bases outside the gene matches: 0. The CDR3 length is 13 residues. CDR3 in DNA: TGTGCCAGCAGTGGGACAGGGAATCAGCCCCAGCATTTT. Protein sequence: CASSGTGNQPQHF.

The chain recombines TRBV25-1 with TRBJ2-2; 7 nucleotides match TRBD2. The CDR3 sequence is 15 residues long. V was clipped by 7 bases and J by 1 base; unmatched bases: 6. The germline CDR1 and CDR2 sequences are MGHDK and SYGVNS. This CDR3 reads CASTPSSGNTGELFF. As DNA, the CDR3 is TGTGCCAGCACTCCTTCTAGCGGGAACACCGGGGAGCTGTTTTTT.

The chain carries TRBV15 and TRBJ2-3; 8 bases line up with TRBD2. The J segment lost 3 bases and the V segment lost 6 bases, leaving 11 bases of the junction unmatched. Germline V gives CDR1 LNHNV, CDR2 YYDKDF (reference sequence). This CDR3 comprises 16 residues. CDR3 nucleotide sequence: TGTGCCACCAGTCGGGATAGCGGGGTCCGGACAGATACGCAGTATTTT. Amino acid sequence: CATSRDSGVRTDTQYF.

The chain combines TRBV13 with TRBJ2-3; perhaps TRBD1 as D (7 bases). The germline V gene encodes CDR1 PRHDT and CDR2 FYEKMQ (reference sequence). Trimming took off 5 bases at V and 6 bases at J, with 18 bases between the two ends. The CDR3 extends over 15 amino acids. In DNA form, the CDR3 reads TGTGCCAGCAGCCCAGGGGGGCACCCGTCGGATACGCAGTATTTT. As protein: CASSPGGHPSDTQYF.

The chain employs TRBV19 and TRBJ2-7; the match to TRBD2 covers 9 bases. CDR3 length equals 16 residues. V lost 6 bases, J lost 3 bases, and 12 bases stayed unmatched. From germline, CDR1 is LNHDA and CDR2 SQIVND (reference sequence). The CDR3 here is CASSRLGASGVYEQYF. The CDR3 bases are TGTGCCAGTAGCCGACTAGGGGCTAGCGGGGTCTACGAGCAGTACTTC.

The chain links TRBV7-9 to TRBJ2-1, with 8 bases that match TRBD2. This CDR3 contains 16 residues. Germline lookup yields CDR1 SEHNR and CDR2 FQNEAQ (reference sequence). J was trimmed by 5 bases and V by 5 bases; bases with no gene match: 11. The CDR3 DNA follows: TGTGCCAGCAGCCCTCAGTCGGGGGGGGGACACAATGAGCAGTTCTTC. Translating gives CASSPQSGGGHNEQFF.

The V call is TRBV7-9, the J call TRBJ2-7; tentatively, D is TRBD1 (5 bases). With 5 bases removed from V and 2 bases from J, the gap between germline ends came to 13 bases. CDR3 length: 14 amino acids. Germline-derived CDR1 and CDR2 are SEHNR and FQNEAQ (reference sequence). The CDR3 DNA follows: TGTGCCAGCAGCGACGCACAGGAGACCTACGAGCAGTACTTC. It yields the protein CASSDAQETYEQYF.

The gene calls are TRBV7-9 and TRBJ1-5; 10 positions match TRBD1. This CDR3 comprises 17 residues. J was trimmed by 4 bases and V by 3 bases; bases with no gene match: 9. Germline V lookup: CDR1 SEHNR, CDR2 FQNEAQ (reference sequence). The DNA for the CDR3 is TGTGCCAGCAGCTTTTGGGTCGGGACAGGGGAAAATCAGCCCCAGCATTTT. Translation gives CASSFWVGTGENQPQHF.

This rearrangement joins TRBV7-6 to TRBJ2-1; 13 nucleotides match TRBD2. V lost 5 bases to trimming and J lost 4 bases; unmatched junction nucleotides: 8. The CDR3 is 17 residues long. CDR1 SGHVS and CDR2 FNYEAQ come from the germline V gene. CDR3 loop: CASSGAGTSGTYNEQFF. In DNA, the CDR3 is TGTGCCAGCAGCGGGGCAGGGACTAGCGGGACATACAATGAGCAGTTCTTC.

This rearrangement joins TRBV6-5 to TRBJ2-1; D unresolved. Trimming cost V 3 bases and J 4 bases, with 7 bases left between them. This CDR3 has 13 amino acids. The germline V gene has CDR1 MNHEY and CDR2 SVGAGI. CDR3: CASSYTVYNEQFF. In nucleotides, the CDR3 is TGTGCCAGCAGTTATACGGTGTACAATGAGCAGTTCTTC.